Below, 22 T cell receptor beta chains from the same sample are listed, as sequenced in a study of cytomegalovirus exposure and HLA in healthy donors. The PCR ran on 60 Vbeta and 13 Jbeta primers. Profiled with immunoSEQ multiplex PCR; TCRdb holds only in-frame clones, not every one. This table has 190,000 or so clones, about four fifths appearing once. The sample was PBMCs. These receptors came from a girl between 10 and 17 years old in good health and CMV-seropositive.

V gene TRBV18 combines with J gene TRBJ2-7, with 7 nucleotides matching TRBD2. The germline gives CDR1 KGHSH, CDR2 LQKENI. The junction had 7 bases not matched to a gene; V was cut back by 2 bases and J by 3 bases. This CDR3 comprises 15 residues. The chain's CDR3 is CASSPASGPFYEQYF. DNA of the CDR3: TGTGCCAGCTCACCAGCTAGCGGACCATTCTACGAGCAGTACTTC.

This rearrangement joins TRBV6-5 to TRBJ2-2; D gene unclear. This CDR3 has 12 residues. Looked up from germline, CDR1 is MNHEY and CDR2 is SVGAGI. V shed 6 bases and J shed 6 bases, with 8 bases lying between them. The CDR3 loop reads CASSPRSGELFF. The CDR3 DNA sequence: TGTGCCAGCAGCCCCCGGTCCGGGGAGCTGTTTTTT.

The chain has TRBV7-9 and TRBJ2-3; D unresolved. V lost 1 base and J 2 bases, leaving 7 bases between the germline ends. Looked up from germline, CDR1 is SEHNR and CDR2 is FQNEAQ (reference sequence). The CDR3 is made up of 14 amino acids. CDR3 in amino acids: CASSLDTNTDTQYF. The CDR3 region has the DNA TGTGCCAGCAGCTTAGACACGAACACAGATACGCAGTATTTT. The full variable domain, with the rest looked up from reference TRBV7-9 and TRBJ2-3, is DTGVSQNPRHKITKRGQNVTFRCDPISEHNRLYWYRQTLGQGPEFLTYFQNEAQLEKSRLLSDRFSAERPKGSFSTLEIQRTEQGDSAMYLCASSLDTNTDTQYFGPGTRLTVL.

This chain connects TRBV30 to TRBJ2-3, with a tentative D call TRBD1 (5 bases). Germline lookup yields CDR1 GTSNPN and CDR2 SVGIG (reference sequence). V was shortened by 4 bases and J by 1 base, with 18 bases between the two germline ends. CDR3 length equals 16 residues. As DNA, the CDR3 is TGTGCCTGGACCAACCCCGCAGGGTCTGGCACAGATACGCAGTATTTT. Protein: CAWTNPAGSGTDTQYF. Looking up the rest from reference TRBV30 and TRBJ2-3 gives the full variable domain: SQTIHQWPATLVQPVGSPLSLECTVEGTSNPNLYWYRQAAGRGLQLLFYSVGIGQISSEVPQNLSASRPQDRQFILSSKKLLLSDSGFYLCAWTNPAGSGTDTQYFGPGTRLTVL.

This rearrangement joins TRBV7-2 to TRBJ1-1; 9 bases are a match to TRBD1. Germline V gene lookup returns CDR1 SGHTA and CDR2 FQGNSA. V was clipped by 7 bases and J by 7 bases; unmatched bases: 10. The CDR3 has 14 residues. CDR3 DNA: TGTGCCAGCATCCTGACCGGGACAGGGCTTGAAGCTTTCTTT. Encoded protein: CASILTGTGLEAFF.

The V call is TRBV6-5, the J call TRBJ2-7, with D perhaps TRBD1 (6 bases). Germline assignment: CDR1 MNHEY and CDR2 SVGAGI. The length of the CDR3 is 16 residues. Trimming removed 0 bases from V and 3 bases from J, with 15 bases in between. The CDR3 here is CASSYSIRSGDYEQYF. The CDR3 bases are TGTGCCAGCAGTTACTCGATCAGGTCAGGGGACTACGAGCAGTACTTC.

CDR3 DNA sequence: TGCGCCAGCAGTGGAGCCCCGGGTTCACCCCTCCACTTT. Its translation is CASSGAPGSPLHF. The chain employs TRBV10-1 and TRBJ1-6; D uncertain. The CDR3 extends over 13 amino acids. Trimming removed 4 bases at V and 9 bases at J, with 10 bases between. The germline V gene has CDR1 WNHNN and CDR2 SYGVQD (reference sequence).

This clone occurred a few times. The CDR3 reads CASSLGGDISYEQYF. The DNA of the CDR3 is TGTGCCAGCAGCTTAGGTGGGGACATCTCCTACGAGCAGTACTTC. The chain links TRBV11-3 to TRBJ2-7, with a tentative D call TRBD1 (6 bases). V was trimmed by 1 base and J by 0 bases, leaving 10 bases between them. CDR3 size: 15 residues. In germline, CDR1 is SGHNT, CDR2 YENEEA.

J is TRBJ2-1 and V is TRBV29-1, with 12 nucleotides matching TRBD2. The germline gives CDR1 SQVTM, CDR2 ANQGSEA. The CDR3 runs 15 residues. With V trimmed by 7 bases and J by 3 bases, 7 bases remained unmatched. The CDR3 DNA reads TGCAGCGCGAGGACTAGCGGGGCCCTCTACAATGAGCAGTTCTTC. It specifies CSARTSGALYNEQFF.

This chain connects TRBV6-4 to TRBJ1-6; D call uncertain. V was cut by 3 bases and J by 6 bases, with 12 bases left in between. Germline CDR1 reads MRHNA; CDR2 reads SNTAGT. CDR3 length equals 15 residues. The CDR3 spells CASSENRRPNSPLHF. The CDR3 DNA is TGTGCCAGCAGTGAGAACAGACGGCCTAATTCACCCCTCCACTTT.

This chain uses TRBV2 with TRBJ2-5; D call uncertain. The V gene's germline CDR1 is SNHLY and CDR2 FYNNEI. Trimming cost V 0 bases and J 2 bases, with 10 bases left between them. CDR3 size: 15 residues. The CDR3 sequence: CASSEALQTQETQYF. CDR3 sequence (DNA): TGTGCCAGCAGTGAAGCATTGCAAACACAAGAGACCCAGTACTTC.

This chain's CDR3 is CASSPATGGRNQPQHF. The CDR3 DNA reads TGTGCCAGCTCACCAGCGACAGGGGGCAGGAATCAGCCCCAGCATTTT. The J gene is TRBJ1-5, the V gene TRBV18; 10 nucleotides line up with TRBD1. CDR1 KGHSH and CDR2 LQKENI come from the germline V gene. V shed 2 bases and J 4 bases; nucleotides not matched to a gene: 5. The CDR3 runs to 16 residues.

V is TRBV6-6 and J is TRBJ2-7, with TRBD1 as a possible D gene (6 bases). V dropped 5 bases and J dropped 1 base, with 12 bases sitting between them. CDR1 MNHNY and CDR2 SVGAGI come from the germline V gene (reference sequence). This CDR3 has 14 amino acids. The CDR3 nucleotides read TGTGCCAGCAGTCTCGGACAGCTGTCCTACGAGCAGTACTTC. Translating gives CASSLGQLSYEQYF.

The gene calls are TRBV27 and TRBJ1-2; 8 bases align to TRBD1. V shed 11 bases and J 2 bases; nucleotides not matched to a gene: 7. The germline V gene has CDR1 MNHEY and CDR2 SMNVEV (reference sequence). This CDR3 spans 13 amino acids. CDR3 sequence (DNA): TGTGCCGTAATACAGGGGGTGAACTATGGCTACACCTTC. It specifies CAVIQGVNYGYTF.

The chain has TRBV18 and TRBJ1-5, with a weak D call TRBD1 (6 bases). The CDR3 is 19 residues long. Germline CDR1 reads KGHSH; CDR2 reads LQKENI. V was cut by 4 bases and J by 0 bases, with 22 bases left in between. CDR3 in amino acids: CASSRRVAGALNSNQPQHF. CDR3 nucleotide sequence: TGTGCCAGCTCACGTCGGGTGGCAGGGGCACTGAATAGCAATCAGCCCCAGCATTTT. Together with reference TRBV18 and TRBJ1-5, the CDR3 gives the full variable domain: NAGVMQNPRHLVRRRGQEARLRCSPMKGHSHVYWYRQLPEEGLKFMVYLQKENIIDESGMPKERFSAEFPKEGPSILRIQQVVRGDSAAYFCASSRRVAGALNSNQPQHFGDGTRLSIL.

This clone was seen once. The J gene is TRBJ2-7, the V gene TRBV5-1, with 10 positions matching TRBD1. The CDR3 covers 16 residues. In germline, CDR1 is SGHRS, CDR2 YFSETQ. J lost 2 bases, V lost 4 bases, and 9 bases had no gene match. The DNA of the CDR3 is TGCGCCAGCAGCGCTAATACCGGGACAGGGGCCTACGAGCAGTACTTC. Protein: CASSANTGTGAYEQYF.

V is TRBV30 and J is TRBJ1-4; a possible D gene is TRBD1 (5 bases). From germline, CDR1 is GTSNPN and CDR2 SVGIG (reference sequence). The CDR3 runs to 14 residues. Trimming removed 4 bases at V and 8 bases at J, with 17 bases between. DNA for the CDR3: TGTGCCTGGAATGGTGGAGGGAGGGACGAAAAACTGTTTTTT. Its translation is CAWNGGGRDEKLFF.

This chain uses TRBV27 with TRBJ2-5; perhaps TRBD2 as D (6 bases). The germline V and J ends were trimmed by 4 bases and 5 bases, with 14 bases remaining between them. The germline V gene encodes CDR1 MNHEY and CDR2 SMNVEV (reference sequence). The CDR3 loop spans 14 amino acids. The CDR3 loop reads CASSSTLRGETQYF. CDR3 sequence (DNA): TGTGCCAGCAGTTCCACCCTCCGGGGGGAGACCCAGTACTTC.

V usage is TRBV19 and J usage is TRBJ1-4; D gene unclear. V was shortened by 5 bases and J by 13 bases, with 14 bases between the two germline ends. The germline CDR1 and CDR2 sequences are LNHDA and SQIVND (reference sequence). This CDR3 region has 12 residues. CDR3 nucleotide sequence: TGTGCCAGTAGTCTACTTCGAGATAGACTGTTTTTT. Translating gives CASSLLRDRLFF.

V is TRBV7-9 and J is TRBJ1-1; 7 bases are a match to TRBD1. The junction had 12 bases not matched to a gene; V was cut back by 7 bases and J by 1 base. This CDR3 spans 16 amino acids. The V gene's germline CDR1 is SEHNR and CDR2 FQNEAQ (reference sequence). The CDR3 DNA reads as TGTGCCAGCAACAAAAAACAAGGACAGGAGAACACTGAAGCTTTCTTT. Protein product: CASNKKQGQENTEAFF.

Here the CDR3 DNA reads TGTGCCATCAGTGATACAGGACAGGGCAGCAATCAGCCCCAGCATTTT. Its protein product is CAISDTGQGSNQPQHF. The chain links TRBV10-3 to TRBJ1-5; 8 nucleotides agree with TRBD1. This CDR3 is built from 16 residues. The V segment lost 3 bases and the J segment 1 base; nucleotides outside the gene matches: 5. Germline-derived CDR1 and CDR2 are ENHRY and SYGVKD.

CDR3 amino acids: CAISESVGSGETDTQYF. In DNA, the CDR3 is TGTGCCATCAGTGAGTCGGTAGGGAGCGGGGAGACAGATACGCAGTATTTT. The V and J genes are TRBV10-3 and TRBJ2-3, with 7 nucleotides matching TRBD2. CDR1 and CDR2 from the germline V gene are ENHRY and SYGVKD. The CDR3 loop spans 17 amino acids. Trimming took 0 bases from V and 3 from J; bases not matched to a gene: 9.